Following are 16 T cell receptor beta chains from one sample sequenced in a study of cytomegalovirus exposure and HLA in healthy donors. The primer mix had 60 Vbeta and 13 Jbeta primers. Assay: immunoSEQ multiplex PCR; the TCRdb copy retains only in-frame clones and omits some. The table lists roughly 100,000 clones, about 77% of them singletons. What was sequenced was PBMCs. The origin of the receptors is a woman aged 18-30 years in good health and CMV-seropositive.

The chain has TRBV27 and TRBJ2-5; 10 bases are shared with TRBD2. CDR1 and CDR2 (germline): MNHEY, SMNVEV (reference sequence). Trimming at V came to 5 bases and at J to 4 bases, leaving 16 bases not matched to a gene. This CDR3 is built from 18 residues. The CDR3 DNA reads as TGTGCCAGCAGTCCGGTGAAATGGCTAGCGGGAGTTGGAGAGACCCAGTACTTC. It yields the protein CASSPVKWLAGVGETQYF.

Here the CDR3 DNA reads TGTGCCAGCAGTTACTCTGAGGGCAATCAGCCCCAGCATTTT. Amino acid sequence: CASSYSEGNQPQHF. The rearrangement joins TRBV6-5 to TRBJ1-5; no clear D gene. The CDR3 contains 14 residues. With 0 bases removed from V and 2 bases from J, the gap between germline ends came to 5 bases. Germline V gene sequence: CDR1 MNHEY, CDR2 SVGAGI.

V gene TRBV27 combines with J gene TRBJ1-1, with D possibly TRBD1 on 6 matching bases. Germline V lookup: CDR1 MNHEY, CDR2 SMNVEV (reference sequence). Trimming took off 2 bases at V and 3 bases at J, with 10 bases between the two ends. The CDR3 extends over 14 amino acids. The CDR3 spells CASSLRGQYTEAFF. CDR3 nucleotide sequence: TGTGCCAGCAGTTTACGAGGACAGTACACTGAAGCTTTCTTT.

The V call is TRBV9, the J call TRBJ2-1; D is possibly TRBD2 (5 bases). CDR1 SGDLS and CDR2 YYNGEE come from the germline V gene. V was trimmed by 1 base and J by 6 bases, leaving 11 bases between them. This CDR3 is 14 amino acids long. The CDR3 reads CASSVFGLINEQFF. For the CDR3, the DNA is TGTGCCAGCAGCGTATTTGGACTCATCAATGAGCAGTTCTTC.

This clone was detected only a few times. This chain connects TRBV6-1 to TRBJ1-3, with D tentatively TRBD1 (6 bases). The CDR3 runs to 15 residues. V was clipped by 2 bases and J by 3 bases, with 11 bases between them. The germline V gene has CDR1 MNHNS and CDR2 SASEGT. CDR3 loop: CASSEPTRGGNTIYF. The DNA for the CDR3 is TGTGCCAGCAGTGAACCCACCAGGGGTGGAAACACCATATATTTT.

The chain joins TRBV7-8 to TRBJ2-7; no reliable D call. Trimming took 4 bases from V and 9 from J, leaving 25 bases between them. CDR3 size: 16 residues. In germline, CDR1 is SGHVS, CDR2 FQNEAQ. As DNA, the CDR3 is TGTGCCAGCAGCTCCCCCCTAAAAAAGACTGGTCTAGGGCAGTACTTC. It specifies CASSSPLKKTGLGQYF.

This rearrangement joins TRBV28 to TRBJ1-2; TRBD1 might be the D (6 bases). CDR3 size: 14 residues. From germline, CDR1 is MDHEN and CDR2 SYDVKM. The V gene lost 6 bases and the J gene lost 4 bases, with 15 bases spanning the gap. Here the CDR3 reads CASSSGVRIYGYTF. CDR3 DNA: TGTGCCAGCAGCTCAGGGGTTCGGATCTATGGCTACACCTTC.

The chain couples TRBV4-1 to TRBJ1-3, with 7 bases identical to TRBD1. The CDR3 has 16 amino acids. Germline V CDR1 and CDR2: MGHRA, YSYEKL. Trimming took 1 base from V and 4 from J; bases not matched to a gene: 7. The CDR3: CASSQVTQGSGNTIYF. CDR3 nucleotides: TGCGCCAGCAGCCAAGTAACACAGGGGTCAGGAAACACCATATATTTT.

The chain joins TRBV6-5 to TRBJ2-1, with D possibly TRBD1 on 5 matching bases. V lost 4 bases to trimming and J lost 4 bases, with 14 bases between them. This CDR3 contains 15 residues. From germline, CDR1 is MNHEY and CDR2 SVGAGI. The CDR3 coding sequence is TGTGCCAGCAGTTCGTTAGGGGCGGTTTACAATGAGCAGTTCTTC. Translating it yields CASSSLGAVYNEQFF.

The chain employs TRBV5-1 and TRBJ2-3; D might be TRBD1 (6 bases). Looked up from germline, CDR1 is SGHRS and CDR2 is YFSETQ. This CDR3 has 16 residues. Trimming cost V 4 bases and J 2 bases, with 17 bases left between them. This CDR3 reads CASSRAGGSLTDTQYF. CDR3 DNA: TGCGCCAGCAGCAGAGCTGGGGGCAGTCTCACAGATACGCAGTATTTT.

The gene calls are TRBV18 and TRBJ2-2, with TRBD2 as a possible D gene (6 bases). CDR3 length: 15 amino acids. Trimming took off 0 bases at V and 5 bases at J, with 10 bases between the two ends. Per the germline V gene, CDR1 is KGHSH and CDR2 is LQKENI. The CDR3: CASSPPGLPTGELFF. CDR3 in DNA: TGTGCCAGCTCACCACCGGGACTCCCGACCGGGGAGCTGTTTTTT.

This chain connects TRBV7-2 to TRBJ2-1; 7 positions agree with TRBD2. Germline lookup yields CDR1 SGHTA and CDR2 FQGNSA. V lost 0 bases and J lost 9; bases outside the gene matches: 5. The CDR3 consists of 14 residues. The CDR3 reads CASSLAGGDGEQFF. In DNA, the CDR3 is TGTGCCAGCAGCTTAGCGGGAGGGGACGGTGAGCAGTTCTTC.

The chain couples TRBV29-1 to TRBJ2-1; tentative D call: TRBD1 (7 bases). The germline V gene has CDR1 SQVTM and CDR2 ANQGSEA. V dropped 3 bases and J dropped 2 bases, with 11 bases sitting between them. The CDR3 runs 14 residues. The CDR3 region is CSVDRRGAYNEQFF. The CDR3 region has the DNA TGCAGCGTTGACCGCAGGGGGGCCTACAATGAGCAGTTCTTC.

J is TRBJ1-5 and V is TRBV27; the D gene is possibly TRBD1 (5 bases). Germline values: CDR1 MNHEY, CDR2 SMNVEV (reference sequence). The CDR3 has 15 amino acids. Trimming cost V 3 bases and J 7 bases, with 16 bases left between them. CDR3 sequence (DNA): TGTGCCAGCAGTTTTCGCGGAGCCCAGGGACAGCCCCAGCATTTT. Residues: CASSFRGAQGQPQHF.

V is TRBV4-1 and J is TRBJ2-5, with 10 nucleotides matching TRBD2. TRBJ2-7 matches the DNA end more closely, so the J call is doubtful. The CDR3 extends over 16 amino acids. Germline V gene sequence: CDR1 MGHRA, CDR2 YSYEKL. The CDR3 coding sequence is TGCGCCAGCAGCCAAGTTTGGGCTAGCGGGAGTTACGAGCAGTACTTC. It codes for CASSQVWASGSYEQYF.

CDR3 DNA: TGTGCCAGCAGTGAAGACCTAGCGGGGCACAATGAGCAGTTCTTC. This encodes CASSEDLAGHNEQFF. V gene TRBV2 combines with J gene TRBJ2-1; TRBD2 matches at 9 bases. This CDR3 has 15 amino acids. Trimming removed 1 base from V and 5 bases from J; junction bases left unmatched: 3. Germline V gene lookup returns CDR1 SNHLY and CDR2 FYNNEI.